This entry lists 26 T cell receptor beta chains sequenced from one sample in a study of blood T cell repertoires in COVID-19. TCRdb keeps only in-frame clones here, not all; method: immunoSEQ multiplex PCR. The repertoire holds fewer than 350,000 clones, 75% to 90% seen once, with about 2.2% in the top ten. The sequenced sample consisted of peripheral blood. The receptor set was obtained from a woman in her thirties who had recovered from COVID-19.

The rearrangement links TRBV5-1 to TRBJ2-5; D is uncertain. The CDR3 is 13 residues long. CDR1 is SGHRS, CDR2 YFSETQ, per germline. V was cut by 4 bases and J by 2 bases, with 9 bases left in between. The CDR3 coding sequence is TGCGCCAGCAGCCTAATTAGTCAAGAGACCCAGTACTTC. Protein: CASSLISQETQYF.

The chain links TRBV6-5 to TRBJ1-4; 7 bases match TRBD1. The trim removed 3 bases at V and 7 bases at J, leaving 8 bases unmatched. The CDR3 is made up of 15 amino acids. In germline, CDR1 is MNHEY, CDR2 SVGAGI. The CDR3 here is CASSYSRDRREKLFF. The CDR3, as DNA: TGTGCCAGCAGTTATTCCCGGGACAGACGTGAAAAACTGTTTTTT.

The chain is built from TRBV19 and TRBJ2-7; 9 positions match TRBD1. V was pared by 1 base and J by 6 bases, with 7 bases of the junction left unmatched. The CDR3 covers 15 residues. Germline lookup yields CDR1 LNHDA and CDR2 SQIVND (reference sequence). Here the CDR3 DNA reads TGTGCCAGTAGTATAGGTGGGACAGGGCGTTCCGAGCAGTACTTC. Its translation is CASSIGGTGRSEQYF.

The rearrangement uses TRBV4-1 and TRBJ2-5, with 12 bases aligning to TRBD2. CDR1 MGHRA and CDR2 YSYEKL come from the germline V gene. Unmatched junction bases numbered 4, after V lost 4 bases and J lost 4 bases. The CDR3 totals 15 residues. The CDR3, as DNA: TGCGCCAGCAGCCCCGGACTAGCGGGGAGAGAGACCCAGTACTTC. It yields the protein CASSPGLAGRETQYF.

The chain couples TRBV29-1 to TRBJ1-1; D is possibly TRBD1 (5 bases). With 5 bases removed from V and 1 base from J, the gap between germline ends came to 8 bases. The CDR3 spans 12 residues. The germline CDR1 and CDR2 sequences are SQVTM and ANQGSEA. The CDR3 DNA follows: TGCAGCGTTACAACAGGGAACACTGAAGCTTTCTTT. It yields the protein CSVTTGNTEAFF.

This chain links TRBV27 with TRBJ1-4; TRBD1 agrees at 7 bases. This CDR3 has 15 residues. Germline loops: CDR1 MNHEY, CDR2 SMNVEV (reference sequence). Germline trimming cut 5 bases from V and 1 base from J; bases unmatched to any gene: 4. The CDR3 here is CASSIQGLTNEKLFF. Here the CDR3 DNA reads TGTGCCAGCAGTATACAGGGGTTAACTAATGAAAAACTGTTTTTT.

V usage is TRBV19 and J usage is TRBJ1-1; D gene unclear. CDR1 is LNHDA, CDR2 SQIVND, per germline (reference sequence). This CDR3 has 13 amino acids. V shed 3 bases and J shed 0 bases, with 5 bases lying between them. The CDR3 region is CASSMGMNTEAFF. Here the CDR3 DNA reads TGTGCCAGTAGTATGGGCATGAACACTGAAGCTTTCTTT. Using reference TRBV19 and TRBJ1-1 for the parts outside the CDR3, the full variable domain is DGGITQSPKYLFRKEGQNVTLSCEQNLNHDAMYWYRQDPGQGLRLIYYSQIVNDFQKGDIAEGYSVSREKKESFPLTVTSAQKNPTAFYLCASSMGMNTEAFFGQGTRLTVV.

The chain joins TRBV28 to TRBJ2-7; 8 nucleotides match TRBD1. V lost 3 bases, J lost 6 bases, and 7 bases stayed unmatched. The CDR3 runs 14 residues. Per the germline V gene, CDR1 is MDHEN and CDR2 is SYDVKM. CDR3: CASSFQGAEAEQYF. The CDR3 nucleotides are TGTGCCAGCAGTTTCCAGGGGGCGGAAGCCGAGCAGTACTTC.

This clone turned up a few times. The V gene is TRBV28, the J gene TRBJ2-5, with 10 bases fitting TRBD2. V gave up 2 bases and J gave up 1 base; unmatched junction bases: 10. The CDR3 totals 18 residues. Germline CDR1 is MDHEN and CDR2 is SYDVKM. DNA for the CDR3: TGTGCCAGCAGTTTAAGTCCCGGACTAGCGGATACCCAAGAGACCCAGTACTTC. Translation gives CASSLSPGLADTQETQYF.

This clone was recorded once. V usage is TRBV7-6 and J usage is TRBJ2-5; TRBD2 agrees at 8 bases. The V segment lost 3 bases and the J segment 2 bases; nucleotides outside the gene matches: 8. The CDR3 sequence is 16 residues long. From germline, CDR1 is SGHVS and CDR2 FNYEAQ. This CDR3 is CASSLVAGGGQETQYF. As DNA, the CDR3 is TGTGCCAGCAGCTTGGTCGCCGGGGGGGGGCAAGAGACCCAGTACTTC.

The chain joins TRBV7-3 to TRBJ2-1; 10 bases line up with TRBD2. J lost 4 bases, V lost 1 base, and 4 bases had no gene match. Per the germline V gene, CDR1 is SGHTA and CDR2 is FQGTGA. This CDR3 region has 16 residues. CDR3 DNA sequence: TGTGCCAGCAGCTTAAGGTTTAGCGGGGGGTACAATGAGCAGTTCTTC. Translation gives CASSLRFSGGYNEQFF.

This clone was counted a single time. The V gene is TRBV28, the J gene TRBJ1-1, with a weak D call TRBD1 (5 bases). Germline V lookup: CDR1 MDHEN, CDR2 SYDVKM. The CDR3 has 12 amino acids. V was trimmed by 6 bases and J by 3 bases, leaving 8 bases between them. The CDR3: CASSLGDTEAFF. The DNA for the CDR3 is TGTGCCAGCAGCCTAGGGGACACTGAAGCTTTCTTT.

This chain joins TRBV6-5 and TRBJ1-5; D not resolved. V was cut by 9 bases and J by 0 bases, with 6 bases left in between. The CDR3 spans 12 residues. Per the germline V gene, CDR1 is MNHEY and CDR2 is SVGAGI. CDR3 region: CASKYSNQPQHF. The CDR3 coding sequence is TGTGCCAGTAAATATAGCAATCAGCCCCAGCATTTT.

In regard to this clone: This specimen includes other DNA sequences encoding the same CDR3. The chain carries TRBV12-3 or TRBV12-4 and TRBJ1-2, with D unclear. The CDR3 is made up of 13 amino acids. V lost 6 bases and J 5 bases, leaving 13 bases between the germline ends. The CDR3 nucleotides read TGTGCCAGCAGCGGCAGGCGGGGTTATGGCTACACCTTC. As protein: CASSGRRGYGYTF.

CDR3 nucleotide sequence: TGTGCCAGCAGTAAACAGGGGGCCGGTGAAAAACTGTTTTTT. It encodes CASSKQGAGEKLFF. The rearrangement links TRBV27 to TRBJ1-4; 9 nucleotides line up with TRBD1. This CDR3 has 14 amino acids. J gave up 7 bases and V 5 bases, and 5 bases lay outside the gene matches. The germline V gene encodes CDR1 MNHEY and CDR2 SMNVEV (reference sequence).

As regards this clone: One end of the junction does not line up with germline, which may come from a read error. V usage is TRBV15 and J usage is TRBJ1-2, with no clear D. The CDR3 covers 14 residues. From germline, CDR1 is LNHNV and CDR2 YYDKDF (reference sequence). CDR3 amino acids: CATSRAGLGQVKIF. The CDR3 DNA reads as TGTGCCACCAGCAGAGCCGGACTAGGGCAGGTAAAGATCTTC.

The CDR3 region is CSVYGISYEQYF. The CDR3, as DNA: TGCAGCGTTTACGGGATCTCCTACGAGCAGTACTTC. This chain links TRBV29-1 with TRBJ2-7, with D possibly TRBD2 on 5 matching bases. Germline V CDR1 and CDR2: SQVTM, ANQGSEA. V was clipped by 5 bases and J by 0 bases, with 8 bases between them. This CDR3 contains 12 residues.

This chain links TRBV30 with TRBJ2-7, with D tentatively TRBD2 (6 bases). V gave up 6 bases and J gave up 2 bases, with 17 bases separating them. The germline CDR1 and CDR2 sequences are GTSNPN and SVGIG (reference sequence). CDR3 length: 14 amino acids. DNA of the CDR3: TGTGCCTGTCTAATCCGGGACTGGGCCTACGAGCAGTACTTC. Residues: CACLIRDWAYEQYF.

CDR3 residues: CASSELYGYTF. Here the CDR3 DNA reads TGTGCCAGCAGTGAATTATATGGCTACACCTTC. This chain links TRBV25-1 with TRBJ1-2; D not resolved. Germline-derived CDR1 and CDR2 are MGHDK and SYGVNS. The CDR3 spans 11 residues. Trimming took off 1 base at V and 5 bases at J, with 2 bases between the two ends.

The count of this clone is one. This chain links TRBV5-6 with TRBJ2-7, with 8 bases fitting TRBD2. Germline CDR1 reads SGHDT; CDR2 reads YYEEEE. Trimming at V came to 0 bases and at J to 6 bases, leaving 11 bases not matched to a gene. The CDR3 has 16 residues. In DNA form, the CDR3 reads TGTGCCAGCAGCTTGGCTTTCGGCGGGGGGTTTAGCGAGCAGTACTTC. It translates to CASSLAFGGGFSEQYF. Based on the CDR3 plus reference TRBV5-6 and TRBJ2-7, the full variable domain is DAGVTQSPTHLIKTRGQQVTLRCSPKSGHDTVSWYQQALGQGPQFIFQYYEEEERQRGNFPDRFSGHQFPNYSSELNVNALLLGDSALYLCASSLAFGGGFSEQYFGPGTRLTVT.

This chain connects TRBV6-6 to TRBJ2-3; 8 bases align to TRBD1. J gave up 5 bases and V 5 bases, and 3 bases lay outside the gene matches. The CDR3 runs 13 residues. CDR1 and CDR2 from the germline V gene are MNHNY and SVGAGI (reference sequence). In DNA, the CDR3 is TGTGCCAGCAGTGGGACAGGTGGAGATACGCAGTATTTT. Its translation: CASSGTGGDTQYF.

In its sample, this clone was seen a few times. The chain joins TRBV4-1 to TRBJ1-1, with 8 bases identical to TRBD1. This CDR3 spans 15 amino acids. Unmatched junction bases numbered 4, after V lost 0 bases and J lost 4 bases. Germline CDR1 reads MGHRA; CDR2 reads YSYEKL. The CDR3 DNA sequence: TGCGCCAGCAGCCAAGATGCAGGGGGCGGCACTGAAGCTTTCTTT. The encoded protein is CASSQDAGGGTEAFF.

V usage is TRBV7-8 and J usage is TRBJ2-5; maybe TRBD1 (6 bases). The CDR3 totals 15 residues. CDR1 and CDR2 (germline): SGHVS, FQNEAQ. Deletions cut 2 bases from V and 2 bases from J, with 12 bases between. The CDR3 loop reads CASSLTGTPQETQYF. For the CDR3, the DNA is TGTGCCAGCAGCTTAACCGGGACACCTCAAGAGACCCAGTACTTC.

This chain links TRBV27 with TRBJ1-2; 10 nucleotides match TRBD1. Germline CDR1 is MNHEY and CDR2 is SMNVEV (reference sequence). V was clipped by 5 bases and J by 8 bases; unmatched bases: 11. CDR3 size: 15 residues. Here the CDR3 DNA reads TGTGCCAGCAGTCCCCGGACAGGGGGGTTTCAGGGCTACACCTTC. This encodes CASSPRTGGFQGYTF.

In this sample, this clone turned up a few times. V and J are TRBV29-1 and TRBJ2-2; 15 nucleotides match TRBD2. CDR1 is SQVTM, CDR2 ANQGSEA, per germline. CDR3 length: 14 amino acids. The V gene end was trimmed by 5 bases and the J gene end by 6 bases; junction bases not matched to a gene: 1. The CDR3 is CSVRTSGGAGELFF. CDR3 in DNA: TGCAGCGTTCGGACTAGCGGGGGGGCCGGGGAGCTGTTTTTT.

The chain couples TRBV6-1 to TRBJ2-3; D perhaps matches TRBD1 (6 bases). Germline V gene sequence: CDR1 MNHNS, CDR2 SASEGT. Trimming stripped 0 bases from V and 4 bases from J, with 11 bases between. CDR3 length equals 15 residues. The chain's CDR3 is CASSEALQGPDTQYF. As DNA, the CDR3 is TGTGCCAGCAGTGAAGCGCTTCAGGGGCCAGATACGCAGTATTTT.